This entry lists 29 T cell receptor beta chains sequenced from one sample in a study of blood T cell repertoires in COVID-19. Here immunoSEQ multiplex PCR was the method, and the copy in TCRdb shows in-frame clones only, minus some. The table shows over 50,000 clones, with approximately 78% occurring only once. The sequencing input was PBMCs or T cells enriched from blood (not recorded which). These receptors came from a woman in her 40s with acute COVID-19.

This clone was observed a few times. The chain links TRBV6-2 or TRBV6-3 to TRBJ2-7, with TRBD1 identical over 7 bases. CDR1 is MNHEY and CDR2 is SVGEGT in the germline V gene. The ends lost 4 bases at V and 2 bases at J; junction bases unmatched: 8. This CDR3 is 15 amino acids long. The CDR3 spells CASSSIQGRAYEQYV. The CDR3 bases are TGTGCCAGCAGTTCCATACAGGGGCGCGCCTACGAGCAGTACGTC.

This clone was recorded a few times. The chain's CDR3 is CASSFTENTEAFF. Here the CDR3 DNA reads TGTGCCAGCAGCTTTACAGAGAACACTGAAGCTTTCTTT. The chain has TRBV7-2 and TRBJ1-1; D is uncertain. Germline V gene lookup returns CDR1 SGHTA and CDR2 FQGNSA. The CDR3 has 13 amino acids. The V and J ends lost 3 bases and 1 base respectively, with 6 bases between them.

The chain recombines TRBV7-7 with TRBJ2-5, with TRBD2 matching 11 bases. The length of the CDR3 is 15 residues. V dropped 1 base and J dropped 4; count of bases not matched to a gene: 2. Germline loops: CDR1 SSHAT, CDR2 FNYEAQ (reference sequence). CDR3 in amino acids: CASSLGLAGGETQYF. The CDR3 DNA sequence: TGTGCCAGCAGCTTAGGGCTAGCGGGGGGAGAGACCCAGTACTTC.

This sequence joins TRBV7-8 and TRBJ2-2; D call uncertain. The CDR3 length is 14 residues. The V end lost 5 bases, the J end lost 5 bases, and 12 bases lay between the germline ends. Germline V gives CDR1 SGHVS, CDR2 FQNEAQ. CDR3 coding DNA: TGTGCCAGCAGCCCCGGGTGGAGTACCGGGGAGCTGTTTTTT. Translation gives CASSPGWSTGELFF.

The chain combines TRBV9 with TRBJ2-1; 9 bases map to TRBD2. V was clipped by 0 bases and J by 4 bases; unmatched bases: 5. The CDR3 contains 16 residues. In germline, CDR1 is SGDLS, CDR2 YYNGEE. The CDR3 DNA sequence: TGTGCCAGCAGCGTAGGCGGGAGGGCGAGTTACAATGAGCAGTTCTTC. It is translated as CASSVGGRASYNEQFF.

The chain couples TRBV19 to TRBJ1-2, with no clear D. V lost 11 bases, J lost 8 bases, and 24 bases lay in between. The CDR3 is 14 amino acids. Germline V lookup: CDR1 LNHDA, CDR2 SQIVND (reference sequence). The CDR3 protein is CASEAPGRRGGYTF. In DNA, the CDR3 is TGTGCCTCTGAGGCCCCGGGCCGCCGAGGGGGCTACACCTTC. Full variable domain (outside the CDR3, taken from reference TRBV19 and TRBJ1-2): DGGITQSPKYLFRKEGQNVTLSCEQNLNHDAMYWYRQDPGQGLRLIYYSQIVNDFQKGDIAEGYSVSREKKESFPLTVTSAQKNPTAFYLCASEAPGRRGGYTFGSGTRLTVV.

This clone was recorded once. The chain recombines TRBV4-1 with TRBJ1-6; D is possibly TRBD1 (5 bases). The CDR3 is 17 amino acids. Trimming shortened V by 1 base and J by 0 bases, and 10 bases separated the two germline ends. Germline CDR1 MGHRA, CDR2 YSYEKL. In DNA, the CDR3 is TGCGCCAGCAGCCAAGGGACACAGAGCTCCTATAATTCACCCCTCCACTTT. It yields the protein CASSQGTQSSYNSPLHF.

The CDR3 DNA sequence: TGTGCCAGCAGCCAAGAGGGGGCAAACACTGAAGCTTTCTTT. This gives the protein CASSQEGANTEAFF. V is TRBV4-2 and J is TRBJ1-1; D may be TRBD1 (6 bases). This CDR3 comprises 14 residues. Germline-derived CDR1 and CDR2 are LGHNA and YNFKEQ. V shed 0 bases and J shed 2 bases, with 7 bases lying between them.

The chain has TRBV7-6 and TRBJ2-2; TRBD1 matches 9 bases. Germline CDR1 SGHVS, CDR2 FNYEAQ. The CDR3 is made up of 15 amino acids. Losses at the gene ends were 5 bases for V and 4 bases for J; bases not matched to a gene: 5. Written as DNA, the CDR3 is TGTGCCAGCAGCGGGGGGACAGGGAGCACCGGGGAGCTGTTTTTT. This codes for CASSGGTGSTGELFF.

The chain carries TRBV6-4 and TRBJ1-6, with 10 bases fitting TRBD1. CDR3 length: 15 amino acids. The V segment lost 4 bases and the J segment 7 bases; nucleotides outside the gene matches: 4. Germline V lookup: CDR1 MRHNA, CDR2 SNTAGT. In nucleotides, the CDR3 is TGTGCCAGCAGTGCCAAGACAGGGGGCAATTCACCCCTCCACTTT. Residues: CASSAKTGGNSPLHF.

V usage is TRBV9 and J usage is TRBJ2-1, with D uncertain. The germline gives CDR1 SGDLS, CDR2 YYNGEE. V dropped 1 base and J dropped 2 bases, with 13 bases sitting between them. This CDR3 is built from 16 residues. Here the CDR3 reads CASSVQAPSAYNEQFF. As DNA, the CDR3 is TGTGCCAGCAGCGTACAGGCGCCCAGTGCCTACAATGAGCAGTTCTTC.

This chain joins TRBV28 and TRBJ2-1; TRBD2 agrees at 16 bases. The germline V gene has CDR1 MDHEN and CDR2 SYDVKM. The CDR3 spans 19 residues. The trim removed 5 bases at V and 4 bases at J, leaving 11 bases unmatched. The CDR3 loop is CASSNKGTSGRAFYNEQFF. The CDR3 bases are TGTGCCAGCAGTAACAAGGGGACTAGCGGGAGGGCCTTTTACAATGAGCAGTTCTTC.

This chain joins TRBV21-1 and TRBJ1-5. TRBV21-1 is noted as a pseudogene. The CDR3 totals 15 residues. This CDR3 reads CASSKACGLCQPQHF. The CDR3 DNA follows: TGTGCCAGCAGCAAAGCCTGCGGTTTATGTCAGCCCCAGCATTTT.

This chain links TRBV7-6 with TRBJ2-5; 10 nucleotides agree with TRBD1. J gave up 7 bases and V 2 bases, and 7 bases lay outside the gene matches. The germline CDR1 and CDR2 sequences are SGHVS and FNYEAQ. The CDR3 totals 15 residues. CDR3 nucleotide sequence: TGTGCCAGCAGCTTACAGCCGGGGGACAGGGGGACCCAGTACTTC. Protein sequence: CASSLQPGDRGTQYF.

The V and J genes are TRBV7-9 and TRBJ1-6; 11 bases are shared with TRBD1. V trimming: 5 bases; J trimming: 9 bases; junction bases outside the gene matches: 3. This CDR3 region has 14 residues. Per the germline V gene, CDR1 is SEHNR and CDR2 is FQNEAQ (reference sequence). This chain's CDR3 is CASSRGQGASPLHF. CDR3 bases: TGTGCCAGCAGCCGCGGACAGGGGGCTTCACCCCTCCACTTT.

The count of this clone is one. The rearrangement links TRBV6-6 to TRBJ1-1, with D maybe TRBD1 (5 bases). Germline lookup yields CDR1 MNHNY and CDR2 SVGAGI (reference sequence). Trimming took off 5 bases at V and 0 bases at J, with 10 bases between the two ends. This CDR3 region has 14 residues. The CDR3 loop reads CASSAGRMNTEAFF. CDR3 in DNA: TGTGCCAGCAGTGCGGGACGGATGAACACTGAAGCTTTCTTT.

V and J are TRBV11-3 and TRBJ1-3; 8 positions match TRBD1. The length of the CDR3 is 15 residues. The V segment lost 5 bases and the J segment 4 bases; nucleotides outside the gene matches: 7. Germline values: CDR1 SGHNT, CDR2 YENEEA. The CDR3 DNA follows: TGTGCCAGCAGCCTAAGCAGGGGGCTGGGAAACACCATATATTTT. Protein sequence: CASSLSRGLGNTIYF.

The rearrangement uses TRBV2 and TRBJ2-1, with TRBD2 matching 11 bases. CDR1 SNHLY and CDR2 FYNNEI come from the germline V gene. Trimming took 4 bases from V and 0 from J; bases not matched to a gene: 5. The CDR3 is made up of 17 amino acids. The CDR3 DNA reads TGTGCCAGCAGTGGCGGACTAGCGGGCCACTCCTACAATGAGCAGTTCTTC. Its translation: CASSGGLAGHSYNEQFF.

The V gene is TRBV25-1, the J gene TRBJ2-7; 10 bases are shared with TRBD2. There are 14 residues in the CDR3. Germline lookup yields CDR1 MGHDK and CDR2 SYGVNS. V gave up 2 bases and J gave up 2 bases; unmatched junction bases: 0. CDR3 nucleotides: TGTGCCAGCAGTGAAAGCGGGAGGGCCTACGAGCAGTACTTC. This translates into CASSESGRAYEQYF.

This chain uses TRBV14 with TRBJ1-3; 7 bases are a match to TRBD1. The CDR3 has 13 amino acids. V shed 4 bases and J 7 bases; nucleotides not matched to a gene: 4. The germline gives CDR1 SGHDN, CDR2 FVKESK. The chain's CDR3 is CASSPIQGNTIYF. CDR3 coding DNA: TGTGCCAGCAGCCCTATACAGGGGAACACCATATATTTT.

Turning to this clone: A junction end diverges from the germline sequence, so it may reflect a read error. The chain uses TRBV3-1 (or the pseudogene TRBV3-2) and TRBJ2-6; 8 bases are a match to TRBD1. This CDR3 spans 12 amino acids. In germline, CDR1 is LGHDT, CDR2 YNNKEL (reference sequence). CDR3 bases: TGTGCCAGCAGCCCTACAGGGGGGACAGTTTCTTTC. Translating it yields CASSPTGGTVSF.

This CDR3 is CASSPWTSFSDTQYF. The CDR3 bases are TGTGCCAGCAGCCCCTGGACTAGCTTCTCAGATACGCAGTATTTT. The chain carries TRBV7-2 and TRBJ2-3, with 8 bases aligning to TRBD2. Germline V lookup: CDR1 SGHTA, CDR2 FQGNSA. V lost 5 bases to trimming and J lost 4 bases; unmatched junction nucleotides: 8. CDR3 length: 15 amino acids.

J is TRBJ2-3 and V is TRBV15, with 7 bases fitting TRBD1. V trimming: 1 base; J trimming: 2 bases; junction bases outside the gene matches: 6. The CDR3 runs to 16 residues. Germline values: CDR1 LNHNV, CDR2 YYDKDF (reference sequence). In DNA, the CDR3 is TGTGCCACCAGCAGAGTGAGTGGGACAGTCACAGATACGCAGTATTTT. Protein sequence: CATSRVSGTVTDTQYF.

The chain combines TRBV18 with TRBJ2-3; D may be TRBD2 (6 bases). The CDR3 contains 16 residues. The V end lost 0 bases, the J end lost 4 bases, and 14 bases lay between the germline ends. Looked up from germline, CDR1 is KGHSH and CDR2 is LQKENI. CDR3 residues: CASSPPGRGAADTQYF. The CDR3 bases are TGTGCCAGCTCACCACCCGGCCGCGGGGCTGCAGATACGCAGTATTTT.

The V call is TRBV19, the J call TRBJ2-1; 11 bases are shared with TRBD1. The V segment lost 5 bases and the J segment 6 bases; nucleotides outside the gene matches: 6. The CDR3 has 15 amino acids. CDR1 LNHDA and CDR2 SQIVND come from the germline V gene (reference sequence). The CDR3 nucleotides read TGTGCCAGTAGTGTCGGGACAGGGGGTTTCAATGAGCAGTTCTTC. As protein: CASSVGTGGFNEQFF.

The V call is TRBV19, the J call TRBJ1-2; D is ambiguous. Germline V gene sequence: CDR1 LNHDA, CDR2 SQIVND (reference sequence). CDR3 length: 14 amino acids. Trimming removed 2 bases at V and 3 bases at J, with 10 bases between. The CDR3 is CASSIRGSDYGYTF. For the CDR3, the DNA is TGTGCCAGTAGTATAAGAGGGTCGGACTATGGCTACACCTTC.

This rearrangement joins TRBV4-2 to TRBJ1-5; TRBD1 matches 9 bases. The junction had 2 bases not matched to a gene; V was cut back by 1 base and J by 1 base. Looked up from germline, CDR1 is LGHNA and CDR2 is YNFKEQ. The CDR3 consists of 16 residues. In DNA, the CDR3 is TGTGCCAGCAGCCAAGGACAGGGGGAAAGCAATCAGCCCCAGCATTTT. This gives the protein CASSQGQGESNQPQHF.

V gene TRBV6-1 combines with J gene TRBJ1-5, with a possible D match to TRBD1 (5 bases). In germline, CDR1 is MNHNS, CDR2 SASEGT. This CDR3 has 15 amino acids. Trimming shortened V by 1 base and J by 2 bases, and 9 bases separated the two germline ends. The CDR3 loop is CASSEVGAGNQPQHF. DNA of the CDR3: TGTGCCAGCAGTGAAGTAGGGGCTGGCAATCAGCCCCAGCATTTT.

The rearrangement links TRBV29-1 to TRBJ2-7; D is uncertain. This CDR3 is 11 amino acids long. V lost 4 bases and J lost 4, with 8 bases in between. Germline loops: CDR1 SQVTM, CDR2 ANQGSEA. The CDR3 bases are TGCAGCGTTGGCGGTGTTTACGAGCAGTACTTC. Protein sequence: CSVGGVYEQYF.